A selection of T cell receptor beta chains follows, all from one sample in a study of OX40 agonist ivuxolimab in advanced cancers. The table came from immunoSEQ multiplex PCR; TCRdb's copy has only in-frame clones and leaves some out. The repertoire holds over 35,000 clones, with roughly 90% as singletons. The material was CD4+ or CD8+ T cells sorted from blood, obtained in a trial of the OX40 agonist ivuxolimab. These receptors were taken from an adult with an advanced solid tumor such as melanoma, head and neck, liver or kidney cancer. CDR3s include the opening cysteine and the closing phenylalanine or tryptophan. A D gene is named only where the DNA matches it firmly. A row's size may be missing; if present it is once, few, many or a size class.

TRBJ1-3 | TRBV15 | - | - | TGTGCCACCAGCAGAGCAGGGGTCGGCTCTGGAAACACCATATATTTT | CATSRAGVGSGNTIYF
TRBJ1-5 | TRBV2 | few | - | TGTGCCAGCAGTGAAGAAAGGGGGTTCCAGCCCCAGCATTTT | CASSEERGFQPQHF
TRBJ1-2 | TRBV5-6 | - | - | TGTGCCAGCAGCCCCGTGAGGGGGGAAGGAGGCTACACCTTC | CASSPVRGEGGYTF
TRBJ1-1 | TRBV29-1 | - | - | TGCAGCGTCGGGACGGCGGCGGACACTGAAGCTTTCTTT | CSVGTAADTEAFF
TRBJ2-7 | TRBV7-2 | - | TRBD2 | TGTGCCAGCAGCTTAGCTCGCGGACTAGCGGGGGGCAAGCAGTACTTC | CASSLARGLAGGKQYF
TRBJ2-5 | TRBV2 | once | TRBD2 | TGTGCCAGCAGCGTTCGTGGTAGCGGGGGTTGGGAGACCCAGTACTTC | CASSVRGSGGWETQYF
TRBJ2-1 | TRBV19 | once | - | TGTGCCAGTAGTAGCAATTACCGCGGGAATGAGCAGTTCTTC | CASSSNYRGNEQFF
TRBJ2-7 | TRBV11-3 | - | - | TGTGCCAGCAGCGCTGGAACAGGGTCGGGGACCTACGAGCAGTACTTC | CASSAGTGSGTYEQYF
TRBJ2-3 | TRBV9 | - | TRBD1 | TGTGCCAGCAGCGTCCGATGGGACAGGGGGTTTTTAGATACGCAGTATTTT | CASSVRWDRGFLDTQYF
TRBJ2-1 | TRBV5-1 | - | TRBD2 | TGCGCCAGCAAACCGGGACTAGAAGTTGAGCAGTTCTTC | CASKPGLEVEQFF
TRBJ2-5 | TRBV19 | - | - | TGTGCCAGTAACCAGGGGCGGCAAGAGACCCAGTACTTC | CASNQGRQETQYF
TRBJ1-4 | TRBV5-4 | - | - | TGTGCCAGCAGCGTGGACACCTTGGGGGAAAAACTGTTTTTT | CASSVDTLGEKLFF
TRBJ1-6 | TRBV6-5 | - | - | TGTGCCAGCAGCCCGAACGCGGATTCACCCCTCCACTTT | CASSPNADSPLHF
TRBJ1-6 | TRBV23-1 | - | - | TGCGCCAGCAGTCAAGCGTCCGGACAAAGCTCGCCTCCCCTCCACTTT | CASSQASGQSSPPLHF
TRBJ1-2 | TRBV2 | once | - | TGTGCCAGCAGCGGGGGGTTGGGAAGGGGCTATGGCTACACCTTC | CASSGGLGRGYGYTF
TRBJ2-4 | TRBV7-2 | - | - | TGTGCCAGCAGCTCCCCCCTAGCCAAAAACATTCAGTACTTC | CASSSPLAKNIQYF
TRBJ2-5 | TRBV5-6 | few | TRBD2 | TGTGCCAGCAGCTCGGCTAGCGGCCTACAAGAGACCCAGTACTTC | CASSSASGLQETQYF
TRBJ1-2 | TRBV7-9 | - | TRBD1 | TGTGCCAGCAGCTTAGGGACAGGGTATGGCTACACCTTC | CASSLGTGYGYTF
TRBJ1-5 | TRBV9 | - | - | TGTGCCAGCAGCGACGGTGATAGCAATCAGCCCCAGCATTTT | CASSDGDSNQPQHF
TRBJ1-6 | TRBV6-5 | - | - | TGTGCCAGCAGTACCACGAATTCACCCCTCCACTTT | CASSTTNSPLHF
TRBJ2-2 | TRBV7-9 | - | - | TGTGCCGGCAGCATCGACAGGCCGAACACCGGGGAGCTGTTTTTT | CAGSIDRPNTGELFF
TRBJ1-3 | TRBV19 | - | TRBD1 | TGTGCCAGTAGCACCAGGGGGTCGTACTCTGGAAACACCATATATTTT | CASSTRGSYSGNTIYF
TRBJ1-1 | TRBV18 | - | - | TGTGCCAGCTCACCCAGAATCCACACTGAAGCTTTCTTT | CASSPRIHTEAFF
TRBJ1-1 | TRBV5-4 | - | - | TGTGCCAGCAGCTTGGACGGAGCCCCAAGGGTTCAAACTGAAGCTTTCTTT | CASSLDGAPRVQTEAFF
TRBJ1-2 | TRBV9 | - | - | TGTGCCAGCAGCGGGGGGGATATCTATGGCTACACCTTC | CASSGGDIYGYTF
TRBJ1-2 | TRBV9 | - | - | TGTGCCAGCAGCGTAGAGAGCGGCCGTGGCTACACCTTC | CASSVESGRGYTF
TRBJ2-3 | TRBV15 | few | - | TGTGCCACCAGCAGACCCCCAGATACGCAGTATTTT | CATSRPPDTQYF
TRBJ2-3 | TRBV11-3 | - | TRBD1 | TGTGCCAGCAGCTATGGACAGGGTGGCACAGATACGCAGTATTTT | CASSYGQGGTDTQYF
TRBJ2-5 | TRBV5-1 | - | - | TGCGCCAGCAGCTTGGCCCACGGGGAGACCCAGTACTTC | CASSLAHGETQYF
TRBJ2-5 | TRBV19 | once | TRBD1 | TGTGCCAGTAGTACCACCGGGACAGGGCACACCGGGACCCAGTACTTC | CASSTTGTGHTGTQYF
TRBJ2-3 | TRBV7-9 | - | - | TGTGCCAGCAGCTTGTACAGCACAGATACGCAGTATTTT | CASSLYSTDTQYF
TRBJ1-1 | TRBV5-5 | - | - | TGTGCCAGCAGTAGACAGCGAATGAACACTGAAGCTTTCTTT | CASSRQRMNTEAFF
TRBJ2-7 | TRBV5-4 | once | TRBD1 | TGTGCCAGCAGCTGGGGTCGGGACAGGGGTCCCCACGAGCAGTACTTC | CASSWGRDRGPHEQYF
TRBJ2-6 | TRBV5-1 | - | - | TGCGCCAGCAGCTTGGAGTCAGGTGCTGGGGCCAACGTCCTGACTTTC | CASSLESGAGANVLTF
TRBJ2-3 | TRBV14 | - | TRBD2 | TGTGCCAGCAGCCAAGAGTTGAGTAGCGGGGGGGCCGGAGATACGCAGTATTTT | CASSQELSSGGAGDTQYF
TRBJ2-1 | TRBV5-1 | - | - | TGCGCCAGCAGCTTGTTTTCCAGCTCCTACAATGAGCAGTTCTTC | CASSLFSSSYNEQFF
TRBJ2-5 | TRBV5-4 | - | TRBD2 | TGTGCCAGCAGCTGGAGGCAGCGGGGAGGGGAGACCCAGTACTTC | CASSWRQRGGETQYF
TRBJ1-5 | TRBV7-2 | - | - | TGTGCCAGCAGCAGTACGGGGTCAGGGAGCCAGCCCCAGCATTTT | CASSSTGSGSQPQHF
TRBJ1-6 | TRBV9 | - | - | TGTGCCAGCAGCGTAGGGGGGTATAATTCACCCCTCCACTTT | CASSVGGYNSPLHF
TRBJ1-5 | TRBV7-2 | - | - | TGTGCCAGCAGCGTTAATAGCAATCAGCCCCAGCATTTT | CASSVNSNQPQHF
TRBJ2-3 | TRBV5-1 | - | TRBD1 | TGCGCCAGTAGACAGGGTAAGGGCACAGATACGCAGTATTTT | CASRQGKGTDTQYF
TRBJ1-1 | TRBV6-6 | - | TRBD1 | TGTGCCAGCACCAGGACAGGGGGGACTGAAGCTTTCTTT | CASTRTGGTEAFF
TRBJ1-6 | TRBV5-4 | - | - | TGTGCCAGCAGTCAAGGGCTAGGAAATTCACCCCTCCACTTT | CASSQGLGNSPLHF
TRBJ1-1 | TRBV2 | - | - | TGTGCCAAGGGGCAGGGCATGAACACTGAAGCTTTCTTT | CAKGQGMNTEAFF
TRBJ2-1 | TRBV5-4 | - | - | TGTGCCAGCAGACAACGCGCCAAGACAGTCCATGAGCAGTTCTTC | CASRQRAKTVHEQFF
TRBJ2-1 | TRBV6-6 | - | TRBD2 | TGTGCCAGCAGTCCTCAGCGGGGGGGTCGTGAGCAGTTCTTC | CASSPQRGGREQFF
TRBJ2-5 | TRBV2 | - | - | TGTGCCAGCGGGAAGCTTCAAGAGACCCAGTACTTC | CASGKLQETQYF
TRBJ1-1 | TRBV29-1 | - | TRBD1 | TGCAGCGTTGGGGGGCAATACAGGGGTGGGAACACTGAAGCTTTCTTT | CSVGGQYRGGNTEAFF
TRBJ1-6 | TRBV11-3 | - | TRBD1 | TGTGCCAGCAGCGATGGCCGGGACAGCAATAATTCACCCCTCCACTTT | CASSDGRDSNNSPLHF
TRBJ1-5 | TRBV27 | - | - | TGTGCCAGCAGTTTTCAAGAAGTGGCCCAGCATTTT | CASSFQEVAQHF
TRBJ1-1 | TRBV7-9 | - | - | TGTGCCAGCAGCCTAGGGGGTGGCCAGGCCTTCGTCACTGAAGCTTTCTTT | CASSLGGGQAFVTEAFF
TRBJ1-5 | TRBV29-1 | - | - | TGCAGCGTTGATTTGTGGGACGATAGCAATCAGCCCCAGCATTTT | CSVDLWDDSNQPQHF
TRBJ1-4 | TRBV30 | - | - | TGTGCCTGGAACAGGGACGGGGAAAAACTGTTTTTT | CAWNRDGEKLFF